Listed below are T cell receptor beta chains from one sample, sequenced in a study of Graves' ophthalmopathy and Graves' hyperthyroidism. TCRdb ran MiXCR on the multiplex PCR reads and lists one entry per CDR3 protein. The top ten clones hold under 3.5% of a sample with about 640,000 distinct CDR3 sequences, under 50% of them seen once. The specimen sequenced was peripheral blood. The receptor set was obtained from an adult man with Graves' ophthalmopathy. Both conserved end residues are part of each CDR3. Each record gives: CDR3 DNA, CDR3 protein, D gene, J gene, V gene, clone size. A D gene is named only where the DNA matches it firmly. Size is omitted from some rows. Given values are once, few, many or a class for expanded clones.

CDR3 DNA: TGTGCCAGCACCACGCCAGGGAAGGGAAACACCATATATTTT
CDR3 protein: CASTTPGKGNTIYF
D gene: -
J gene: TRBJ1-3
V gene: TRBV7-2
clone size: -

CDR3 DNA: TGCAGCGTTGGAGGGGACGGTCCCTACGAGCAGTACTTC
CDR3 protein: CSVGGDGPYEQYF
D gene: -
J gene: TRBJ2-7
V gene: TRBV29-1
clone size: -

CDR3 DNA: TGTGCCAGCAGTGAAGGGGGCGGCCCGCGAACTGAAGCTTTCTTT
CDR3 protein: CASSEGGGPRTEAFF
D gene: -
J gene: TRBJ1-1
V gene: TRBV25-1
clone size: many

CDR3 DNA: TGTGCCAGCAGTGTGAGGGCGGGGGGCGTTGGGAACACTGAAGCTTTCTTT
CDR3 protein: CASSVRAGGVGNTEAFF
D gene: -
J gene: TRBJ1-1
V gene: TRBV2
clone size: -

CDR3 DNA: TGCAGCGTTGAAGGGGGACAGGGCGTTACTGAAGCTTTCTTT
CDR3 protein: CSVEGGQGVTEAFF
D gene: TRBD1
J gene: TRBJ1-1
V gene: TRBV29-1
clone size: many

CDR3 DNA: TGTGCCATAACGGACGGCTCCTACGAGCAGTACTTC
CDR3 protein: CAITDGSYEQYF
D gene: -
J gene: TRBJ2-7
V gene: TRBV10-3
clone size: many

CDR3 DNA: TGTGCCAGCAGGCCAGCCCGAAGCGGGCCCTTGGGAAGGCAGTACTTC
CDR3 protein: CASRPARSGPLGRQYF
D gene: -
J gene: TRBJ2-7
V gene: TRBV2
clone size: many

CDR3 DNA: TGCAGCGTTGGACCAAGGCTCTACACCTTC
CDR3 protein: CSVGPRLYTF
D gene: -
J gene: TRBJ1-2
V gene: TRBV29-1
clone size: -

CDR3 DNA: TGTGCCACCAGCAGAGTAGCGGGGGGCAAAGAGACCCAGTACTTC
CDR3 protein: CATSRVAGGKETQYF
D gene: TRBD2
J gene: TRBJ2-5
V gene: TRBV15
clone size: -

CDR3 DNA: TGCAGTGCTAATTTGGGGCCGGGCAATCAGCCCCAGCATTTT
CDR3 protein: CSANLGPGNQPQHF
D gene: -
J gene: TRBJ1-5
V gene: TRBV20-1
clone size: -

CDR3 DNA: TGCAGTGCCAGCAGTCAACCTAATTCACCCCTCCACTTT
CDR3 protein: CSASSQPNSPLHF
D gene: -
J gene: TRBJ1-6
V gene: TRBV20-1
clone size: -

CDR3 DNA: TGTGCCGGGGCGCGAGTCTACGGCTACACCTTC
CDR3 protein: CAGARVYGYTF
D gene: -
J gene: TRBJ1-2
V gene: TRBV10-3
clone size: -

CDR3 DNA: TGTGCCAGCAGCGCCGGAGGGACACTTTATGGCTACACCTTC
CDR3 protein: CASSAGGTLYGYTF
D gene: -
J gene: TRBJ1-2
V gene: TRBV2
clone size: many

CDR3 DNA: TGTGCCAGCAGCTTAGCGGGGGATCCCTTC
CDR3 protein: CASSLAGDPF
D gene: -
J gene: TRBJ2-7
V gene: TRBV7-9
clone size: -

CDR3 DNA: TGTGCCAGCAGCTTGAAGGGTGAGCAGTTCTTC
CDR3 protein: CASSLKGEQFF
D gene: -
J gene: TRBJ2-1
V gene: TRBV11-2
clone size: few